The clone carrying this TCR beta chain was counted between two and nine times. Its antigen is currently unknown. Generated by immunoSEQ multiplex PCR, the TCRdb table keeps only in-frame clones and is missing some. This table has about 730,000 clones, over 55% appearing once. The data are from a study of shared clonotypes between healthy human individuals. Study-wide results and caveats: Among the subsets, naive ones generally showed larger estimated richness than memory ones. How much donors shared clonotypes was expected to be affected by sequencing depth.

Germline CDR1 is SGHRS and CDR2 is YFSETQ. The V and J ends lost 2 bases and 4 bases respectively, with 14 bases between them. The length of the CDR3 is 15 residues. This chain joins TRBV5-1 and TRBJ2-3; perhaps TRBD2 as D (6 bases). This TCR derives from a young woman in good health. The specimen was memory CD4+ T cells sorted from blood. As for subset: CD45RA-negative fraction. The DNA for the CDR3 is TGCGCCAGCAGCTTTCGGGGACTCGGGTCAGATACGCAGTATTTT. The encoded protein is CASSFRGLGSDTQYF.